The clone carrying this TCR beta chain was counted between two and nine times. As yet, its antigen is unknown. With 6 bases removed from V and 5 bases from J, the gap between germline ends came to 19 bases. CDR1 is DFQATT, CDR2 SNEGSKA, per germline (reference sequence). CDR3 length: 14 residues. The source of the sample is a study of T-cell memory formation after mild COVID-19. At the level of the study: TCR clusters showed largely donor specificity.

Each CDR3 protein gets one entry after TCRdb re-called the 5' RACE reads with MiXCR. The table has roughly 120,000 distinct CDR3 sequences, 16% seen once. Study-level points and caveats: In second-wave clones peaking day 37, SARS-CoV-2 specificity remained unconfirmed. The finding that pre-infection memory included some responding clones suggested that cross-reactive memory joined.

The sample taken for sequencing was PBMCs or a T cell subset sorted from them (not recorded which). This receptor was obtained from an adult woman who had mild COVID-19 (a few samples of this study predate the infection). Cell type and time point are not known. The V call is TRBV20-1, the J call TRBJ2-5; no definite D call. CDR3 nucleotide sequence: TGCAGTGCCGCGTGGGTGAGTCGTGTGGAGACCCAGTACTTC. It is translated as CSAAWVSRVETQYF.